This T cell receptor (beta chain) was retrieved from a study of blood T cell repertoires in COVID-19. V was clipped by 5 bases and J by 0 bases, with 8 bases between them. The CDR3 covers 14 residues. The germline V gene has CDR1 GTSNPN and CDR2 SVGIG (reference sequence). The repertoire was sequenced with immunoSEQ multiplex PCR; TCRdb's copy has only in-frame clones and lacks some. Here the sample spans about 190,000 clones, under 90% being singletons. The receptor was derived from a man aged 35-49 years with acute or convalescent COVID-19. The source material was peripheral blood. The chain recombines TRBV30 with TRBJ2-6, with D unclear. As DNA, the CDR3 is TGTGCCTGGTCTGCCTACTCTGGGGCCAACGTCCTGACTTTC. It translates to CAWSAYSGANVLTF. The entire variable domain, with the rest obtained from reference TRBV30 and TRBJ2-6, is as follows: SQTIHQWPATLVQPVGSPLSLECTVEGTSNPNLYWYRQAAGRGLQLLFYSVGIGQISSEVPQNLSASRPQDRQFILSSKKLLLSDSGFYLCAWSAYSGANVLTFGAGSRLTVL.